A selection of T cell receptor beta chains follows, all from one sample in a study of blood T cell repertoires in COVID-19. Generated by immunoSEQ multiplex PCR, the TCRdb table keeps only in-frame clones and is missing some. The sample holds roughly 200,000 clones, roughly three quarters seen once. Sequenced input: peripheral blood. These receptors were taken from a woman between 45 and 65 years old with active or convalescent COVID-19. Both conserved end residues are part of each CDR3. D genes are given only for firm matches.

TGTGCCACCAGCAGCTATTGGACTAGCGACAATGAGCAGTTCTTC	CATSSYWTSDNEQFF	TRBD2	TRBV15	TRBJ2-1
TGTGCCAGCAGCTTATCTCCGGGGGTGGGCTACGAGCAGTACTTC	CASSLSPGVGYEQYF	-	TRBV7-2	TRBJ2-7
TGTGCCAGCAGCCTAGACGTGTACAATGAGCAGTTCTTC	CASSLDVYNEQFF	-	TRBV14	TRBJ2-1
TGTGCCAGCGGTCGGACAGGGGACTACGAGCAGTACTTC	CASGRTGDYEQYF	TRBD1	TRBV7-9	TRBJ2-7
TGTGCCAGCAGCTCCTTGGGGGCAGGGGTACCGGAGACCCAGTACTTC	CASSSLGAGVPETQYF	-	TRBV5-6	TRBJ2-5
TGTGCCAGCAGCTCGGACAGGAGCTACAATGAGCAGTTCTTC	CASSSDRSYNEQFF	TRBD1	TRBV7-2	TRBJ2-1
TGTGCCAGCAAACGGGGGGAATCCGCCTACGAGCAGTACTTC	CASKRGESAYEQYF	TRBD2	TRBV2	TRBJ2-7
TGTGCCAGCAGCTTTAGGCAGGGAAGTGGTGGCTACACCTTC	CASSFRQGSGGYTF	-	TRBV7-2	TRBJ1-2
TGTGCCTGGGTGTACCTCACTGGGGGGACTGAAGCTTTCTTT	CAWVYLTGGTEAFF	-	TRBV30	TRBJ1-1
TGTGCCAGCAGTCCCATCCGGACTAGTTCGTACAATGAGCAGTTCTTC	CASSPIRTSSYNEQFF	TRBD2	TRBV6-6	TRBJ2-1